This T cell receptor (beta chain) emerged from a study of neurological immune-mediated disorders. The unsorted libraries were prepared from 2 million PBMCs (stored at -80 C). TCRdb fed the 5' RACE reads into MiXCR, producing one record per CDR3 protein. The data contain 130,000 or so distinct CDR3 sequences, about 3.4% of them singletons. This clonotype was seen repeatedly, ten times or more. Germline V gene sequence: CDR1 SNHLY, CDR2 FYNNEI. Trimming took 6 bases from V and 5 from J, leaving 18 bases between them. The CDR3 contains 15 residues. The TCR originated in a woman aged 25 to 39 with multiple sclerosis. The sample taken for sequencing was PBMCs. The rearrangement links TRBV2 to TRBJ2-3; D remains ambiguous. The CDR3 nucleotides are TGTGCCAGCAGCCCTACCCGAAGTCTTGAAGATACGCAGTATTTT. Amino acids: CASSPTRSLEDTQYF.